Each of the 24 T cell receptor beta chains below was sequenced from the same sample in a study of T cell repertoires in cytomegalovirus infection. TCRdb redid the calling of the reads with MiXCR, one entry per CDR3 protein. The profile shows roughly 49,000 distinct CDR3 sequences, roughly 22% of them singletons. Their recognized antigens are unknown. What was sequenced was PBMCs, sequenced either directly or after in vitro stimulation (not recorded which). All receptors derive from a human donor in good health (CMV status not recorded). Some clones in this sample may be carry-over from other donors' samples.

V gene TRBV12-3 or TRBV12-4 combines with J gene TRBJ1-4, with 12 nucleotides matching TRBD1. The CDR3 has 17 amino acids. J gave up 4 bases and V 5 bases, and 8 bases lay outside the gene matches. CDR3 sequence reads: CASSPPGQGAGNEKLFF. CDR3 DNA: TGTGCCAGCAGTCCGCCGGGACAGGGGGCAGGTAATGAAAAACTGTTTTTT.

The CDR3 sequence: CASSFQGRNQPQHF. The CDR3 nucleotides are TGTGCCAGCAGTTTTCAGGGTCGCAATCAGCCCCAGCATTTT. The rearrangement uses TRBV28 and TRBJ1-5; D is possibly TRBD1 (5 bases). CDR1 MDHEN and CDR2 SYDVKM come from the germline V gene. The germline V and J ends were trimmed by 3 bases and 2 bases, with 8 bases remaining between them. The CDR3 loop spans 14 amino acids.

This clonotype was counted at least ten times. An end of the junction does not agree with germline; a read error may underlie this. This sequence joins TRBV2 and TRBJ2-1, with 8 positions matching TRBD1. The CDR3 extends over 16 amino acids. Germline CDR1 reads SNHLY; CDR2 reads FYNNEI. CDR3 loop: CASREGQGVEYNEQFF. The CDR3 region has the DNA TGTGCCAGCAGGGAAGGACAGGGAGTGGAATACAATGAGCAGTTCTTC.

This clonotype was seen at least ten times. This chain links TRBV12-3 or TRBV12-4 with TRBJ2-3; D is unresolved. The ends were cut back, 2 bases at V and 2 bases at J, with 11 bases in the middle. This CDR3 has 15 amino acids. Written as DNA, the CDR3 is TGTGCCAGCAGTTTAAGTTCACTTTTCACAGATACGCAGTATTTT. As protein: CASSLSSLFTDTQYF.

This clonotype has ten or more counts. This chain joins TRBV7-2 and TRBJ2-7; D possibly corresponds to TRBD2 (5 bases). CDR1 and CDR2 (germline): SGHTA, FQGNSA. V lost 4 bases and J 1 base, leaving 17 bases between the germline ends. The CDR3 extends over 16 amino acids. DNA of the CDR3: TGTGCCAGCAGCTACGGTAGCGCCGTACCTTCCTACGAGCAGTACTTC. Its translation: CASSYGSAVPSYEQYF.

This clonotype was detected ten times or more. The chain recombines TRBV5-1 with TRBJ2-5; TRBD2 matches 12 bases. The germline gives CDR1 SGHRS, CDR2 YFSETQ. Trimming at V came to 3 bases and at J to 4 bases, leaving 4 bases not matched to a gene. The CDR3 covers 15 residues. DNA of the CDR3: TGCGCCAGCAGCTCCGGGACTAGCGGGCCAGAGACCCAGTACTTC. Amino acids: CASSSGTSGPETQYF.

The rearrangement joins TRBV19 to TRBJ2-1; TRBD1 matches at 7 bases. Germline V gene lookup returns CDR1 LNHDA and CDR2 SQIVND (reference sequence). The CDR3 is made up of 13 amino acids. The junction had 5 bases not matched to a gene; V was cut back by 3 bases and J by 9 bases. CDR3 sequence: CASSIDRAGEQFF. The CDR3 DNA reads as TGTGCCAGTAGTATTGACAGGGCCGGTGAGCAGTTCTTC.

This clonotype showed up just a few times. V usage is TRBV20-1 and J usage is TRBJ1-5; the match to TRBD1 covers 8 bases. Germline CDR1 DFQATT, CDR2 SNEGSKA (reference sequence). The CDR3 contains 15 residues. After removal of 4 bases from V and 4 bases from J, the junction contained 9 bases not matched to a gene. CDR3 amino acids: CSAIQGARGNQPQHF. DNA for the CDR3: TGCAGTGCTATCCAGGGGGCAAGGGGAAATCAGCCCCAGCATTTT.

The chain uses TRBV12-3 or TRBV12-4 and TRBJ2-7; TRBD2 aligns across 8 bases. The junction had 8 bases not matched to a gene; V was cut back by 8 bases and J by 2 bases. This CDR3 region has 14 residues. CDR3 protein: CASRRGGSTYEQYF. Written as DNA, the CDR3 is TGTGCCAGCCGTCGGGGGGGATCAACCTACGAGCAGTACTTC.

This clonotype came up a few times. The V gene is TRBV2, the J gene TRBJ2-3; D is perhaps TRBD1 or TRBD2 (5 bases each). This CDR3 spans 15 amino acids. Germline V CDR1 and CDR2: SNHLY, FYNNEI. The ends were cut back, 5 bases at V and 5 bases at J, with 17 bases in the middle. The CDR3 reads CASSPNLGTGDTQYF. The DNA for the CDR3 is TGTGCCAGCAGTCCGAATCTGGGGACGGGAGATACGCAGTATTTT.

This clonotype was recorded many times. The chain has TRBV20-1 and TRBJ2-7; TRBD1 aligns across 7 bases. Germline V gene lookup returns CDR1 DFQATT and CDR2 SNEGSKA (reference sequence). The trim removed 6 bases at V and 2 bases at J, leaving 1 base unmatched. The CDR3 consists of 11 residues. CDR3: CSADRAYEQYF. The CDR3 DNA reads TGCAGTGCCGACAGGGCCTACGAGCAGTACTTC.

This clonotype was detected a few times. The chain links TRBV11-2 to TRBJ2-3; tentative D call: TRBD2 (6 bases). V was shortened by 4 bases and J by 2 bases, with 10 bases between the two germline ends. Germline V gene data show CDR1 as SGHAT and CDR2 as FQNNGV. This CDR3 has 14 residues. For the CDR3, the DNA is TGTGCCAGCAGCTACGGAGGGACCACAGATACGCAGTATTTT. This encodes CASSYGGTTDTQYF. Filled out from reference TRBV11-2 and TRBJ2-3, the complete variable domain reads EAGVAQSPRYKIIEKRQSVAFWCNPISGHATLYWYQQILGQGPKLLIQFQNNGVVDDSQLPKDRFSAERLKGVDSTLKIQPAKLEDSAVYLCASSYGGTTDTQYFGPGTRLTVL.

By sample share, this clonotype is medium-sized. The chain couples TRBV19 to TRBJ1-5; D is ambiguous. Trimming took off 6 bases at V and 2 bases at J, with 14 bases between the two ends. Germline V gene lookup returns CDR1 LNHDA and CDR2 SQIVND (reference sequence). The CDR3 consists of 15 residues. The CDR3 is CASRPLLGRNQPQHF. In DNA form, the CDR3 reads TGTGCCAGTAGACCCCTCTTAGGCCGCAATCAGCCCCAGCATTTT.

Relative to its sample, this clonotype is medium-sized. The chain links TRBV7-8 to TRBJ1-1; D is ambiguous. Germline V gives CDR1 SGHVS, CDR2 FQNEAQ. V shed 0 bases and J shed 1 base, with 6 bases lying between them. The CDR3 is 14 residues long. CDR3 DNA sequence: TGTGCCAGCAGCTTAGCGCCGTCGAACACTGAAGCTTTCTTT. This encodes CASSLAPSNTEAFF.

This clonotype showed up many times. V is TRBV6-2 or TRBV6-3 and J is TRBJ1-1; unclear D gene. This CDR3 is 16 amino acids long. Germline-derived CDR1 and CDR2 are MNHEY and SVGEGT. With 6 bases removed from V and 0 bases from J, the gap between germline ends came to 17 bases. The CDR3, as DNA: TGTGCCAGCAGCCCAAACCATCCGGGCCTGAACACTGAAGCTTTCTTT. Translated: CASSPNHPGLNTEAFF.

The J gene is TRBJ2-2, the V gene TRBV19; D is undetermined. Germline V gives CDR1 LNHDA, CDR2 SQIVND (reference sequence). V gave up 6 bases and J gave up 6 bases, with 11 bases separating them. The CDR3 is 13 amino acids. This chain's CDR3 is CASRRMGSGELFF. The CDR3 DNA sequence: TGTGCCAGTAGGAGGATGGGGTCCGGGGAGCTGTTTTTT.

The chain recombines TRBV18 with TRBJ2-5; no reliable D call. The germline CDR1 and CDR2 sequences are KGHSH and LQKENI. V was cut by 4 bases and J by 1 base, with 16 bases left in between. The CDR3 runs to 16 residues. DNA for the CDR3: TGTGCCAGCTCACGAGGAATATCCCGATTCCAAGAGACCCAGTACTTC. As protein: CASSRGISRFQETQYF. Together with reference TRBV18 and TRBJ2-5, the CDR3 gives the full variable domain: NAGVMQNPRHLVRRRGQEARLRCSPMKGHSHVYWYRQLPEEGLKFMVYLQKENIIDESGMPKERFSAEFPKEGPSILRIQQVVRGDSAAYFCASSRGISRFQETQYFGPGTRLLVL.

The chain links TRBV2 to TRBJ2-1, with D possibly TRBD1 on 6 matching bases. V lost 8 bases and J 3 bases, leaving 8 bases between the germline ends. This CDR3 spans 12 amino acids. Germline loops: CDR1 SNHLY, CDR2 FYNNEI. In DNA form, the CDR3 reads TGTGCCAGCGGGACATTCTACAATGAGCAGTTCTTC. It specifies CASGTFYNEQFF. Looking up the rest from reference TRBV2 and TRBJ2-1 gives the full variable domain: EPEVTQTPSHQVTQMGQEVILRCVPISNHLYFYWYRQILGQKVEFLVSFYNNEISEKSEIFDDQFSVERPDGSNFTLKIRSTKLEDSAMYFCASGTFYNEQFFGPGTRLTVL.

This clonotype was detected many times. This chain connects TRBV7-2 to TRBJ1-5, with 7 bases fitting TRBD1. There are 14 residues in the CDR3. The V segment lost 6 bases and the J segment 7 bases; nucleotides outside the gene matches: 9. Per germline, CDR1 SGHTA and CDR2 FQGNSA. CDR3 residues: CASSPDRVGQPQHF. CDR3 DNA sequence: TGTGCCAGCAGTCCCGACAGGGTGGGACAGCCCCAGCATTTT.

The V and J genes are TRBV10-3 and TRBJ1-6; TRBD1 agrees at 8 bases. This CDR3 is 15 amino acids long. CDR1 ENHRY and CDR2 SYGVKD come from the germline V gene. V lost 4 bases, J lost 8 bases, and 7 bases stayed unmatched. The CDR3 region is CAISGTGDRHSPLHF. The CDR3 DNA sequence: TGTGCCATCAGTGGAACAGGGGACAGGCATTCACCCCTCCACTTT.

This clonotype occurred many times. J is TRBJ2-3 and V is TRBV30, with 8 bases fitting TRBD1. Trimming cost V 1 base and J 4 bases; bases outside gene matches: 1. This CDR3 has 13 amino acids. Germline CDR1 GTSNPN, CDR2 SVGIG (reference sequence). The CDR3, as DNA: TGTGCCTGGAGTGCACAGGGGGCAGATACGCAGTATTTT. Residues: CAWSAQGADTQYF.

This clonotype was seen at least ten times. This chain links TRBV7-2 with TRBJ1-3; TRBD1 matches 8 bases. Unmatched junction bases numbered 4, after V lost 4 bases and J lost 5 bases. The CDR3 has 14 amino acids. The V gene's germline CDR1 is SGHTA and CDR2 FQGNSA. The CDR3 region is CASSSGQGRNTIYF. For the CDR3, the DNA is TGTGCCAGCAGCTCCGGACAGGGTCGAAACACCATATATTTT.

This clonotype has just a few counts. V and J are TRBV6-2 or TRBV6-3 and TRBJ2-3; TRBD1 agrees at 7 bases. The CDR3 is made up of 15 amino acids. Germline V gene sequence: CDR1 MNHEY, CDR2 SVGEGT. V lost 6 bases to trimming and J lost 4 bases; unmatched junction nucleotides: 10. CDR3 sequence: CASRRAGTAADTQYF. The CDR3 bases are TGTGCCAGCAGACGAGCAGGGACAGCGGCAGATACGCAGTATTTT.

This chain joins TRBV9 and TRBJ2-1; 10 bases map to TRBD2. V was pared by 3 bases and J by 8 bases, with 8 bases of the junction left unmatched. CDR3 size: 15 residues. Germline values: CDR1 SGDLS, CDR2 YYNGEE. Written as DNA, the CDR3 is TGTGCCAGCAGCGCAGCGGGAGGGCCCTTCGATGAGCAGTTCTTC. Translating it yields CASSAAGGPFDEQFF.